The entry that follows covers one TCR beta chain sequence. No cognate antigen has been identified for it. The sample holds no much larger clone one base away, and base qualities are not on file. TCRbeta CDR3 regions were amplified from genomic DNA by means of the immunoSEQ Assay, a bias-controlled multiplex PCR. On the authors' methods: The number of nucleated cells in each sample was estimated by amplification of reference gene primers within the assay. Sequence reads were collapsed and filtered to measure the absolute abundance of every unique TCRbeta CDR3 rearrangement. Productive Simpson clonality was computed per sample as the square root of Simpson's diversity index over productive rearrangements. TCRdb mirrors the immuneACCESS table, restricted to in-frame sequences. Some clones are absent from its copies; in checked studies, under half trace to an unresolved V gene, and the reason for the others is unknown. V and J calls and clone size are those listed in that table; D and trimming were worked out from the DNA. This sample gives roughly 250,000 clones in total; approximately 90% of them show up just once. The top ten hold 3.7% of the sample.

The entry originates in a study of blood T cell repertoires in COVID-19 (dated by TCRdb to 2020 to 2022). As for the study more broadly: Samples from collaborators originated in the United States, Italy and Spain and spanned both the acute and convalescent phases of COVID-19. The prospective study material was composed of cDNA or gDNA derived from T cells, B-cell-depleted T cells, or PBMCs. The dataset comprised deeply sampled blood TCRbeta repertoires from subjects exposed to, actively infected with, or recovered from COVID-19. The repertoires were released in a freely available public database intended as a resource for research on the immune response to SARS-CoV-2. Samples came from the ongoing ImmuneRACE study (first 160 participants) plus 1,254 subjects from 6 global collaborators. Nearly every sample came with metadata listing a de-identified subject ID, COVID-19 status, age in years and sex. Where available, HLA class I and class II types were obtained from metadata supplied by the sample provider rather than from assay-based typing.

CDR1 KGHSH and CDR2 LQKENI are derived from the germline V gene. The CDR3 covers 14 residues, taking in both the cysteine and the valine. The DNA shown is the 42-base CDR3, in frame from base 1. V is cut back by 3 bases and J by 4 bases, with 6 bases in the junction unmatched. Findings and caveats that apply to the study as a whole: The amount of clinical and demographic metadata varied by source and participant and was provided uncurated.

Collaborating institutions collected whole blood in K2EDTA tubes following their own protocols. For TCRbeta analysis, collaborator samples were shipped as frozen whole blood, as isolated PBMCs, or as DNA extracted from either sample type. Sequenced input: peripheral blood. The chain was built from TRBV18 and TRBJ2-7; TRBD1 aligns with 7 central bases. The clonotype originates from a middle-aged woman with acute or convalescent COVID-19. The CDR3 reads CASSPGDSGYEQYV. The DNA sequence reads TGTGCCAGCTCACCGGGGGACAGCGGATACGAGCAGTACGTC.